Described below is a single T cell receptor (beta chain) sequence and its context. Its target is unknown. This specimen comes from a study of shared clonotypes between healthy human individuals. Study-level points and caveats: In general, naive subsets displayed greater estimated richness than memory subsets did.

Repertoires were generated with immunoSEQ multiplex PCR, while TCRdb's copy carries only in-frame clones and drops some. The sample consists of about 2.3 million clones, 80% to 95% of them appearing once. The donors, healthy adults who were HIV-negative, had experienced no recent acute infections or vaccinations. Germline V lookup: CDR1 MNHEY, CDR2 SVGAGI. The length of the CDR3 is 13 residues. V shed 5 bases and J shed 9 bases, with 14 bases lying between them. This rearrangement joins TRBV6-5 to TRBJ2-4; D may be TRBD1 or TRBD2 (5 bases each). The sequence was collected from a man aged 18 to 29 in good health. Some clones in this sample may be carry-over from other donors' samples. The source material was naive CD4+ T cells from PBMCs. The subset denotes: CD45RA+ positively selected. The CDR3 protein is CASSPRTSGIQYF. CDR3 in DNA: TGTGCCAGCAGTCCCCGGACAAGCGGCATTCAGTACTTC.